Listed below are T cell receptor beta chains from one sample, sequenced in a study of cytomegalovirus exposure and HLA in healthy donors. Clones were read by immunoSEQ multiplex PCR, and TCRdb kept only the in-frame ones, dropping some. The table includes 110,000 or so clones, 70% to 85% detected once. The source material was PBMCs. The receptors were sampled from a middle-aged woman in good health and CMV-seropositive. The CDR3 runs from the conserved cysteine through the conserved F or W. The D gene is left open where the match is weak. Clone size, where shown, is once, few, many, or a class for clones that have expanded.

NA	TRBV21-1	NA	TRBJ2-7	TGTGCCAGCAGGCAAAGTAGGCAGGGAGGTCCCTTC	CASRQSRQGGPF
NA	TRBV7-3	NA	TRBJ2-1	TGTGCCAGCAGCTTAGTGATCGGCTCCTACAATGAGCAGTTCTTC	CASSLVIGSYNEQFF
NA	TRBV7-2	TRBD1	TRBJ2-3	TGTGCCAGCAGCTTAGGTGGGGGGACAGGGGTCTCGTATACGCAGTATTTT	CASSLGGGTGVSYTQYF
NA	TRBV18	NA	TRBJ2-2	TGTGCCAGCGCCCCTCTTGTACAGGGCGGGGAGCTGTTTTTT	CASAPLVQGGELFF
NA	TRBV7-9	NA	TRBJ1-2	TGTGCCAGCAGCTTCTACGGGGGGCCTCCCTCCACCGCTGGCTACACCTTC	CASSFYGGPPSTAGYTF
NA	TRBV2	NA	TRBJ2-5	TGTGCCAGCAGTTTGGGCAGCTCGGAAGAGACCCAGTACTTC	CASSLGSSEETQYF
NA	TRBV6-1	NA	TRBJ1-1	TGTGCCAGCAGTGAAGGTGGGGCTAACACTGAAGCTTTCTTT	CASSEGGANTEAFF
once	TRBV19	NA	TRBJ1-2	TGTGCCACCGAATACAGGGACAACTATGGCTACACCTTC	CATEYRDNYGYTF
once	TRBV14	NA	TRBJ1-1	TGTGCCAGCAGCCAACCGGGGATGAACACTGAAGCTTTCTTT	CASSQPGMNTEAFF
NA	TRBV18	NA	TRBJ2-1	TGTGCCAGCTCACCACCTAGCGGAGGAGTATACAATGAGCAGTTCTTC	CASSPPSGGVYNEQFF
NA	TRBV2	NA	TRBJ2-3	TGTGCCAGCAGTCTTCAGAGGGGCACAGATACGCAGTATTTT	CASSLQRGTDTQYF
few	TRBV4-3	NA	TRBJ1-2	TGCGCCAGCAGCCAAGCACAGGGAGATTGGTATGGCTACACCTTC	CASSQAQGDWYGYTF
NA	TRBV6-6	NA	TRBJ2-3	TGTGCCAGCAGTTACCCCCAGGCAGATAATACGCAGTATTTT	CASSYPQADNTQYF
NA	TRBV4-1	TRBD1	TRBJ1-2	TGCGCCAGCAGCCAAGAAGGGGACAGGGGGCGCGGTGGCTACACCTTC	CASSQEGDRGRGGYTF
NA	TRBV6-5	TRBD1	TRBJ1-2	TGTGCCAGCAGACCTCCGGGACAGGGAAATGGCTACACCTTC	CASRPPGQGNGYTF